Following are 2 T cell receptor beta chains from one sample sequenced in a study of patients and donors after allogeneic stem cell transplantation. In TCRdb, the RT-PCR reads were re-called with MiXCR into one record per CDR3 protein. The sample consists of approximately 250,000 distinct CDR3 sequences, 11% to 15% of them appearing once. The sequencing input was blood, either unsorted or a sorted T cell fraction (not recorded which). These receptors all stem from a human donor who was either an allogeneic HSCT recipient or a stem cell or donor lymphocyte infusion donor (not recorded which). It is not recorded whose cells these are; they may come from a transplant donor.

The chain has TRBV4-3 and TRBJ2-3; possible D gene TRBD1, 6 bases. CDR3 length equals 16 residues. Per germline, CDR1 LGHNA and CDR2 YSLEER. Trimming left V 1 base short and J 2 bases short, with 13 bases between. CDR3 sequence reads: CASSQAQGFDTDTQYF. CDR3 in DNA: TGCGCCAGCAGCCAAGCTCAGGGGTTTGACACAGATACGCAGTATTTT.

Ten or more counts support this clonotype. The chain couples TRBV20-1 to TRBJ1-5, with 8 bases lining up with TRBD1. J was trimmed by 2 bases and V by 6 bases; bases with no gene match: 3. In germline, CDR1 is DFQATT, CDR2 SNEGSKA (reference sequence). The CDR3 covers 13 residues. CDR3 amino acids: CSALDRGNQPQHF. The CDR3 DNA reads as TGCAGTGCCTTGGACAGGGGCAATCAGCCCCAGCATTTT.